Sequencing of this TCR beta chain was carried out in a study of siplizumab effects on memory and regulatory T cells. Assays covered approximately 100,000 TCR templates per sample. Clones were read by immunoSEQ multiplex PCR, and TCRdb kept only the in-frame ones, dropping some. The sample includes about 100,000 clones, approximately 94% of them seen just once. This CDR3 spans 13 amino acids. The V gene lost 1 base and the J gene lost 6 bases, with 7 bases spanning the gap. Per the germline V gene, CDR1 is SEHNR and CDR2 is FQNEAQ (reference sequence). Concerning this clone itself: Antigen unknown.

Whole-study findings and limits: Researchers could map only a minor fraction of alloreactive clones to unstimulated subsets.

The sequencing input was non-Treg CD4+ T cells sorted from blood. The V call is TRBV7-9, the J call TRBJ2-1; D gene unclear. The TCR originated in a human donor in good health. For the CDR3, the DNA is TGTGCCAGCAGCTTAGTGGGTAGCAATGAGCAGTTCTTC. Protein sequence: CASSLVGSNEQFF.